The 31 T cell receptor beta chains reported below all come from one sample, sequenced in a study of pediatric ulcerative colitis. Assay: immunoSEQ multiplex PCR; the TCRdb copy retains only in-frame clones and omits some. The sample carries some 25,000 clones, 55% to 75% recorded once. One to two pinch biopsies were taken from the rectum during colonoscopy. Sequencing was performed on gut tissue. These TCRs come from a boy between 10 and 17 years old with severe ulcerative colitis.

The V call is TRBV30, the J call TRBJ2-7; D is uncertain. CDR1 is GTSNPN, CDR2 SVGIG, per germline (reference sequence). The CDR3 length is 11 residues. Trimming took 1 base from V and 7 from J, leaving 8 bases between them. The CDR3 coding sequence is TGTGCCTGGAGTGACCCTTGGGAGCAGTACTTC. It yields the protein CAWSDPWEQYF. The full variable domain, rest sourced from reference TRBV30 and TRBJ2-7, is SQTIHQWPATLVQPVGSPLSLECTVEGTSNPNLYWYRQAAGRGLQLLFYSVGIGQISSEVPQNLSASRPQDRQFILSSKKLLLSDSGFYLCAWSDPWEQYFGPGTRLTVT.

The rearrangement links TRBV6-6 to TRBJ1-2, with 8 positions matching TRBD1. Trimming removed 5 bases from V and 2 bases from J; junction bases left unmatched: 1. The CDR3 is made up of 13 amino acids. Per the germline V gene, CDR1 is MNHNY and CDR2 is SVGAGI (reference sequence). This chain's CDR3 is CASSRQGNYGYTF. CDR3 bases: TGTGCCAGCAGTAGACAGGGGAACTATGGCTACACCTTC.

This rearrangement joins TRBV4-1 to TRBJ1-2, with D unclear. This CDR3 comprises 13 residues. Trimming left V 2 bases short and J 5 bases short, with 9 bases between. Germline V gene data show CDR1 as MGHRA and CDR2 as YSYEKL. CDR3 nucleotides: TGCGCCAGCAGCCAAAGACGGGTATATGGCTACACCTTC. It yields the protein CASSQRRVYGYTF.

The chain couples TRBV29-1 to TRBJ1-3, with D uncertain. V lost 4 bases and J 0 bases, leaving 10 bases between the germline ends. This CDR3 spans 14 amino acids. Germline CDR1 is SQVTM and CDR2 is ANQGSEA. This CDR3 reads CSVVSGNSGNTIYF. CDR3 in DNA: TGCAGCGTTGTTTCTGGAAACTCTGGAAACACCATATATTTT. The complete variable domain, with remaining parts taken from reference TRBV29-1 and TRBJ1-3, reads SAVISQKPSRDICQRGTSLTIQCQVDSQVTMMFWYRQQPGQSLTLIATANQGSEATYESGFVIDKFPISRPNLTFSTLTVSNMSPEDSSIYLCSVVSGNSGNTIYFGEGSWLTVV.

The chain carries TRBV9 and TRBJ2-5; D is unresolved. The CDR3 is 10 residues long. Germline V gives CDR1 SGDLS, CDR2 YYNGEE. Trimming removed 3 bases from V and 4 bases from J, with 1 base in between. The CDR3 sequence: CASSGETQYF. CDR3 DNA: TGTGCCAGCAGCGGAGAGACCCAGTACTTC. Supplemented by reference TRBV9 and TRBJ2-5, the full variable domain reads DSGVTQTPKHLITATGQRVTLRCSPRSGDLSVYWYQQSLDQGLQFLIQYYNGEERAKGNILERFSAQQFPDLHSELNLSSLELGDSALYFCASSGETQYFGPGTRLLVL.

The chain carries TRBV5-6 and TRBJ1-1, with D unresolved. V was trimmed by 1 base and J by 3 bases, leaving 7 bases between them. CDR3 size: 13 residues. The germline gives CDR1 SGHDT, CDR2 YYEEEE. CDR3 sequence (DNA): TGTGCCAGCAGCTTGACAGAGGACACTGAAGCTTTCTTT. Translated, it gives CASSLTEDTEAFF.

A few counts support this clone. The chain employs TRBV7-9 and TRBJ2-7, with 10 nucleotides matching TRBD2. Trimming took 4 bases from V and 2 from J; bases not matched to a gene: 5. There are 15 residues in the CDR3. From germline, CDR1 is SEHNR and CDR2 FQNEAQ (reference sequence). The DNA for the CDR3 is TGTGCCAGCAGCTCAACCGGGACTAGCGCCTACGAGCAGTACTTC. Its protein product is CASSSTGTSAYEQYF.

The chain employs TRBV19 and TRBJ1-5, with 8 bases matching TRBD1. Unmatched junction bases numbered 9, after V lost 1 base and J lost 7 bases. Germline CDR1 is LNHDA and CDR2 is SQIVND (reference sequence). The CDR3 runs to 16 residues. The CDR3 DNA reads as TGTGCCAGTAGTATAGGGGCAGGGGGCGTTCGGCAGCCCCAGCATTTT. Its protein is CASSIGAGGVRQPQHF.

This clone was seen a handful of times. The chain carries TRBV6-6 and TRBJ1-5; 7 bases are shared with TRBD1. The CDR3 extends over 13 amino acids. CDR1 is MNHNY, CDR2 SVGAGI, per germline (reference sequence). Unmatched junction bases numbered 3, after V lost 6 bases and J lost 4 bases. CDR3 protein: CASRRQGNQPQHF. The CDR3 coding sequence is TGTGCCAGCAGGCGACAGGGAAATCAGCCCCAGCATTTT.

The chain uses TRBV5-4 and TRBJ1-2, with D possibly matching TRBD1 (5 bases). V shed 4 bases and J shed 5 bases, with 18 bases lying between them. In germline, CDR1 is SGHNT, CDR2 YYREEE (reference sequence). This CDR3 spans 15 amino acids. CDR3 nucleotides: TGTGCCAGCAGCCCCCGAGACAGCGGAGGGTATGGCTACACCTTC. Translating it yields CASSPRDSGGYGYTF.

The V call is TRBV5-1, the J call TRBJ2-5; 12 bases agree with TRBD2. The ends lost 4 bases at V and 5 bases at J; junction bases unmatched: 3. The germline V gene encodes CDR1 SGHRS and CDR2 YFSETQ. CDR3 length: 14 residues. CDR3 bases: TGCGCCAGCAGCACTCTAGCGGGAGGGGAGACCCAGTACTTC. Protein sequence: CASSTLAGGETQYF. The variable domain in full, with the rest retrieved from reference TRBV5-1 and TRBJ2-5, is KAGVTQTPRYLIKTRGQQVTLSCSPISGHRSVSWYQQTPGQGLQFLFEYFSETQRNKGNFPGRFSGRQFSNSRSEMNVSTLELGDSALYLCASSTLAGGETQYFGPGTRLLVL.

Here the CDR3 DNA reads TGTGCCAGTAGCCCTCGACTAGCGGGAGGGAACAATGAGCAGTTCTTC. The encoded protein is CASSPRLAGGNNEQFF. This chain uses TRBV19 with TRBJ2-1, with TRBD2 identical over 14 bases. V lost 6 bases and J lost 5; bases outside the gene matches: 6. This CDR3 has 16 amino acids. Germline assignment: CDR1 LNHDA and CDR2 SQIVND (reference sequence). Complete variable domain (other parts from reference TRBV19 and TRBJ2-1): DGGITQSPKYLFRKEGQNVTLSCEQNLNHDAMYWYRQDPGQGLRLIYYSQIVNDFQKGDIAEGYSVSREKKESFPLTVTSAQKNPTAFYLCASSPRLAGGNNEQFFGPGTRLTVL.

V usage is TRBV5-8 and J usage is TRBJ2-3; 11 nucleotides match TRBD2. Germline loops: CDR1 SGHTS, CDR2 YDEGEE. Losses at the gene ends were 8 bases for V and 6 bases for J; bases not matched to a gene: 8. This CDR3 region has 14 residues. The CDR3 region is CASFSGRAKDTQYF. The DNA of the CDR3 is TGTGCCAGTTTTAGCGGGAGGGCCAAGGATACGCAGTATTTT.

V and J are TRBV7-2 and TRBJ2-7, with D possibly matching TRBD1 (5 bases). There are 14 residues in the CDR3. V was cut by 1 base and J by 5 bases, with 12 bases left in between. Per germline, CDR1 SGHTA and CDR2 FQGNSA. The CDR3 reads CASSLGAGMDEQYF. The CDR3 DNA follows: TGTGCCAGCAGCTTAGGAGCAGGGATGGACGAGCAGTACTTC.

The rearrangement uses TRBV7-2 and TRBJ2-3, with TRBD2 identical over 7 bases. Germline assignment: CDR1 SGHTA and CDR2 FQGNSA. CDR3 length equals 17 residues. J gave up 2 bases and V 4 bases, and 12 bases lay outside the gene matches. In nucleotides, the CDR3 is TGTGCCAGCAGCTCCCTGTCGGGAGCGGGGTACACAGATACGCAGTATTTT. Residues: CASSSLSGAGYTDTQYF.

This clone was detected only a few times. V and J are TRBV11-1 and TRBJ2-7; D possibly corresponds to TRBD2 (6 bases). The V gene's germline CDR1 is SGHAT and CDR2 FQDESV (reference sequence). Trimming shortened V by 5 bases and J by 6 bases, and 11 bases separated the two germline ends. The CDR3 totals 12 residues. The CDR3 is CASSPGLSEQYF. Written as DNA, the CDR3 is TGTGCCAGCAGCCCGGGACTGAGCGAGCAGTACTTC.

The chain recombines TRBV29-1 with TRBJ2-1, with 8 bases lining up with TRBD2. Germline V lookup: CDR1 SQVTM, CDR2 ANQGSEA. Germline trimming cut 4 bases from V and 12 bases from J; bases unmatched to any gene: 8. There are 12 residues in the CDR3. CDR3 sequence: CSVGSGGVPQFF. The DNA of the CDR3 is TGCAGCGTTGGGTCCGGGGGGGTACCGCAGTTCTTC.

There are a few counts of this clone. The chain recombines TRBV19 with TRBJ2-1; D not certain. Germline V gene lookup returns CDR1 LNHDA and CDR2 SQIVND (reference sequence). CDR3 length: 13 residues. V gave up 6 bases and J gave up 7 bases, with 13 bases separating them. CDR3 DNA: TGTGCCAGTAGCCCCCTTGCCCTGAATGAGCAGTTCTTC. As protein: CASSPLALNEQFF.

The chain combines TRBV11-1 with TRBJ2-7, with D tentatively TRBD2 (6 bases). V was shortened by 4 bases and J by 2 bases, with 15 bases between the two germline ends. The CDR3 covers 15 residues. The germline CDR1 and CDR2 sequences are SGHAT and FQDESV (reference sequence). The CDR3 DNA sequence: TGTGCCAGCAGCTCGGGAGACAATTCCCCCTACGAGCAGTACTTC. It specifies CASSSGDNSPYEQYF.

The chain uses TRBV10-2 and TRBJ1-1; the D is unclear. CDR3 size: 16 residues. Germline CDR1 and CDR2: WSHSY and SAAADI. The V and J ends lost 4 bases and 3 bases respectively, with 18 bases between them. The CDR3 is CASSAPSVELDTEAFF. In nucleotides, the CDR3 is TGCGCCAGCAGTGCACCTTCGGTCGAGTTGGACACTGAAGCTTTCTTT.

The chain combines TRBV28 with TRBJ2-3, with a possible D match to TRBD2 (6 bases). V shed 7 bases and J shed 5 bases, with 19 bases lying between them. This CDR3 is 15 amino acids long. Germline CDR1 is MDHEN and CDR2 is SYDVKM. The CDR3 protein is CASKRAGISLDTQYF. CDR3 nucleotide sequence: TGTGCCAGCAAGCGGGCAGGGATATCTCTAGATACGCAGTATTTT.

The chain combines TRBV7-2 with TRBJ1-6; D remains ambiguous. V was clipped by 5 bases and J by 9 bases, with 14 bases between them. Germline CDR1 SGHTA, CDR2 FQGNSA. CDR3 length: 14 residues. DNA for the CDR3: TGTGCCAGCAGCCTGAGCCTTAATGGTTCACCCCTCCACTTT. Translated: CASSLSLNGSPLHF.

The chain employs TRBV6-5 and TRBJ2-6, with D perhaps TRBD1 (6 bases). V lost 2 bases and J lost 1, with 9 bases in between. This CDR3 has 16 residues. Germline CDR1 and CDR2: MNHEY and SVGAGI. CDR3 loop: CASSYTDSSGANVLTF. The CDR3 coding sequence is TGTGCCAGCAGTTACACGGACAGTTCTGGGGCCAACGTCCTGACTTTC.

The table lists this clone with a few counts. The gene calls are TRBV9 and TRBJ2-4, with D possibly called TRBD1 or TRBD2 (7 bases each). Trimming pared 3 bases from V and 7 bases from J, leaving 14 bases between. CDR3 length equals 14 residues. Germline V lookup: CDR1 SGDLS, CDR2 YYNGEE. The CDR3 DNA sequence: TGTGCCAGCAGCGCCCAGGGGGGAGGGAACATTCAGTACTTC. It codes for CASSAQGGGNIQYF.

This clone occurred a few times. The J gene is TRBJ2-7, the V gene TRBV19, with 7 bases lining up with TRBD1. Trimming at V came to 3 bases and at J to 3 bases, leaving 8 bases not matched to a gene. Per the germline V gene, CDR1 is LNHDA and CDR2 is SQIVND (reference sequence). The CDR3 is 15 residues long. DNA of the CDR3: TGTGCCAGTAGTATGAAGGGGGCGTCGCTCTACGAGCAGTACTTC. This translates into CASSMKGASLYEQYF.

The chain has TRBV29-1 and TRBJ2-5; a weak D match, TRBD1 (5 bases). The last part of the DNA fits TRBJ2-7 better; the J call may be wrong. There are 11 residues in the CDR3. CDR1 SQVTM and CDR2 ANQGSEA come from the germline V gene. CDR3 in amino acids: CSVDTTVEQYF. CDR3 bases: TGCAGCGTTGATACGACAGTCGAGCAGTACTTC.

The chain is built from TRBV5-1 and TRBJ2-2; D gene uncertain. Trimming took off 2 bases at V and 3 bases at J, with 2 bases between the two ends. CDR1 is SGHRS, CDR2 YFSETQ, per germline. CDR3 length equals 12 residues. CDR3: CASSLDTGELFF. For the CDR3, the DNA is TGCGCCAGCAGCTTAGACACCGGGGAGCTGTTTTTT. The full variable domain, in which reference TRBV5-1 and TRBJ2-2 provide the parts outside the CDR3, is KAGVTQTPRYLIKTRGQQVTLSCSPISGHRSVSWYQQTPGQGLQFLFEYFSETQRNKGNFPGRFSGRQFSNSRSEMNVSTLELGDSALYLCASSLDTGELFFGEGSRLTVL.

The chain carries TRBV7-9 and TRBJ2-1; D gene unclear. This CDR3 comprises 11 residues. V was clipped by 8 bases and J by 10 bases, with 12 bases between them. The V gene's germline CDR1 is SEHNR and CDR2 FQNEAQ (reference sequence). The DNA of the CDR3 is TGTGCCAGCGGTGGTTACTCGGAGCAGTTCTTC. As protein: CASGGYSEQFF. Supplemented by reference TRBV7-9 and TRBJ2-1, the full variable domain reads DTGVSQNPRHKITKRGQNVTFRCDPISEHNRLYWYRQTLGQGPEFLTYFQNEAQLEKSRLLSDRFSAERPKGSFSTLEIQRTEQGDSAMYLCASGGYSEQFFGPGTRLTVL.

This chain connects TRBV4-1 to TRBJ2-3, with D maybe TRBD1 (5 bases). The CDR3 runs to 14 residues. Germline V CDR1 and CDR2: MGHRA, YSYEKL. V dropped 5 bases and J dropped 2 bases, with 11 bases sitting between them. The CDR3 reads CASSLDTNTDTQYF. CDR3 bases: TGCGCCAGCAGCTTGGACACTAACACAGATACGCAGTATTTT.

The count of this clone is one. V and J are TRBV7-9 and TRBJ1-4; 8 nucleotides line up with TRBD1. The CDR3 is 14 amino acids. Germline V CDR1 and CDR2: SEHNR, FQNEAQ (reference sequence). V was pared by 3 bases and J by 8 bases, with 5 bases of the junction left unmatched. The CDR3 DNA follows: TGTGCCAGCAGCTTTAGACAGGGGAACGAAAAACTGTTTTTT. Protein product: CASSFRQGNEKLFF.

Only a few counts were recorded for this clone. The chain is built from TRBV21-1 and TRBJ2-1; the table names TRBD1, a call not compared with the DNA. TRBV21-1 is a recognized pseudogene. This CDR3 contains 17 residues. As DNA, the CDR3 is TGTGCCAGCAGCAAATCGCTGGGCCTACGTACCTACAATGAGCAGTTCTTC. Its protein is CASSKSLGLRTYNEQFF.